This entry lists 27 T cell receptor beta chains sequenced from one sample in a study of tumor-infiltrating lymphocytes in primary liver carcinoma. The authors made TCR beta cDNA from around 500 ng total RNA with a constant-region primer. Employing slightly modified ARM-PCR, three nested multiplex PCR rounds were run, and these gave rise to the TCR beta libraries. Primers for the first two PCR rounds were TRBV1-TRBV30 forward primers and a C-beta reverse primer (approximately 10 cycles per round). TCRdb processed the multiplex PCR reads anew with MiXCR; each CDR3 protein has one entry. The table records 100,000 to 150,000 distinct CDR3 sequences, around 64% of them present only once. Both RNA and DNA were isolated together from around 20-30 mg of bulk tissue that had not been sorted. Sample: liver tumor tissue from sampling region 3. Subset in this sample: tumor region T3, left-lateral pole. Receptors were obtained from a woman aged 55-70 years with primary liver carcinoma and hepatitis B virus infection.

On this clonotype itself: Just one base apart from a much larger clone, this may be a read error. V is TRBV6-5 and J is TRBJ2-7, with TRBD1 as a possible D gene (5 bases). The CDR3 length is 14 residues. Germline-derived CDR1 and CDR2 are MNHEY and SVGAGI. CDR3 loop: CPSSSKTVSYEQYF. The CDR3 DNA is TGTCCCAGCAGCTCTAAGACAGTCTCCTACGAGCAGTACTTC.

Concerning this clonotype itself: Germline and junction disagree at one end, which may indicate a read error. The CDR3: CVSSGSSSYNELFF. CDR3 bases: TGTGTCAGCAGCGGGAGTAGCTCCTACAATGAGCTGTTCTTC. V usage is TRBV5-4 and J usage is TRBJ2-1, with 8 bases fitting TRBD2. Germline V gene data show CDR1 as SGHNT and CDR2 as YYREEE (reference sequence). This CDR3 has 14 amino acids.

The count of this clonotype is one. This chain joins TRBV12-3 or TRBV12-4 and TRBJ2-5; maybe TRBD2 (6 bases). CDR3 length equals 15 residues. CDR3 loop: CVSRRTGATQETQYF. The CDR3 DNA reads TGTGTTAGCAGGCGCACGGGAGCTACCCAAGAGACCCAGTACTTC.

The chain employs TRBV28 and TRBJ2-5; D unresolved. Trimming removed 8 bases at V and 9 bases at J, with 22 bases between. The CDR3 is 14 residues long. Germline values: CDR1 MDHEN, CDR2 SYDVKM. CDR3 in amino acids: CASGSGPAGGAQYF. The DNA for the CDR3 is TGTGCCAGCGGTTCAGGACCCGCCGGTGGGGCCCAGTACTTC.

As concerns this clonotype: It is unclear where the CDR3 begins or ends on the DNA, so no DNA is shown, and the CDR3 is as TCRdb lists it. This rearrangement joins TRBV30 to TRBJ2-2; no check of the table's D call, TRBD1, against the DNA was made. Germline values: CDR1 GTSNPN, CDR2 SVGIG (reference sequence). The CDR3 is 14 residues long, counting both termini. The CDR3 sequence: CAFTVGQGSGELLF.

In the case of this clonotype: A read error may be the cause here, since a much bigger clone is one base away. The V gene is TRBV30, the J gene TRBJ2-4; TRBD2 matches 8 bases. The CDR3 spans 13 residues. Germline assignment: CDR1 GTSNPN and CDR2 SVGIG (reference sequence). CDR3 bases: TGTGCCTGGAGTGTCCGGGAGGGCCACATTCAGCACTTC. Translation gives CAWSVREGHIQHF.

Regarding this clonotype: The conserved final phenylalanine or tryptophan is absent from the CDR3, which likely points to a read error. This chain connects TRBV6-1 to TRBJ2-6; D is undetermined. The germline V gene has CDR1 MNHNS and CDR2 SASEGT. V was shortened by 2 bases and J by 3 bases, with 8 bases between the two germline ends. The CDR3 consists of 15 residues. CDR3 region: CASSETLDGANVLTL. CDR3 bases: TGTGCCAGCAGTGAAACGCTTGATGGGGCCAACGTCCTGACTCTC.

This clonotype came up many times. This chain links TRBV6-6 with TRBJ2-2; no clear D gene. Germline V gives CDR1 MNHNY, CDR2 SVGAGI (reference sequence). This CDR3 has 16 amino acids. V gave up 6 bases and J gave up 0 bases, with 14 bases separating them. The CDR3, as DNA: TGTGCCAGCAGCCCAACTCGCAATCCGAACACCGGGGAGCTGTTTTTT. This gives the protein CASSPTRNPNTGELFF.

As to this clonotype: The germline gene is not matched at one end of the junction; a read error may be the cause. The rearrangement joins TRBV5-8 to TRBJ2-7; TRBD1 aligns across 10 bases. This CDR3 contains 15 residues. Per the germline V gene, CDR1 is SGHTS and CDR2 is YDEGEE. CDR3 sequence reads: CASSLFGTGVYEQHF. As DNA, the CDR3 is TGTGCCAGCAGCCTGTTCGGGACAGGGGTTTACGAGCAGCACTTC.

This chain links TRBV29-1 with TRBJ2-1, with D perhaps matching TRBD2 (5 bases). V was pared by 2 bases and J by 6 bases, with 11 bases between. The germline CDR1 and CDR2 sequences are SQVTM and ANQGSEA. The CDR3 has 13 amino acids. For the CDR3, the DNA is TGCAGCGTTGAACCGGGATCCGGCAATGAGCAGTTCTTC. Translating it yields CSVEPGSGNEQFF.

Concerning this clonotype itself: This likely comes from a read error, as the CDR3 has no conserved phenylalanine or tryptophan at its end. The chain employs TRBV7-8 and TRBJ2-4; 9 positions match TRBD2. Germline loops: CDR1 SGHVS, CDR2 FQNEAQ. This CDR3 contains 16 residues. The CDR3 sequence is CASSLLGGRAENIQYY. The CDR3 bases are TGCGCCAGCAGCTTATTGGGCGGGAGGGCCGAGAACATTCAGTACTAC.

For this clonotype: One junction end does not reproduce the germline sequence, and a read error may be involved. The genes are TRBV6-2 or TRBV6-3 and TRBJ2-1; D gene uncertain. Germline-derived CDR1 and CDR2 are MNHEY and SVGEGT. This CDR3 has 13 residues. The CDR3 region has the DNA TGTGACAGCAGTTACTTACAGAGCAATGAGCAGTTCTTC. It codes for CDSSYLQSNEQFF.

Of note for this clonotype: A much larger clone differs from this one at a single base, so this may be a read error. The chain couples TRBV28 to TRBJ2-1, with 8 bases fitting TRBD2. Germline V gene sequence: CDR1 MDHEN, CDR2 SYDVKM. V lost 5 bases, J lost 0 bases, and 12 bases stayed unmatched. CDR3 length: 18 residues. In nucleotides, the CDR3 is TGTGCCAGCAGTCCGACCCTTGGGAGCGGGAGCTCCTACAATGAGCAGTTCTTC. Amino acids: CASSPTLGSGSSYNEQFF.

This clonotype has just a few counts. The V and J genes are TRBV24-1 and TRBJ1-2; a weak D match, TRBD1 (5 bases). The V and J ends lost 3 bases and 7 bases respectively, with 11 bases between them. Germline V gives CDR1 KGHDR, CDR2 SFDVKD. The CDR3 runs 13 residues. CDR3 DNA sequence: TGTGCCACCAGTGATGCAGGGTGGGCTGGCTACACCTTC. It specifies CATSDAGWAGYTF.

This clonotype was seen repeatedly, ten times or more. The chain employs TRBV6-6 and TRBJ2-5; 11 bases map to TRBD2. J gave up 5 bases and V 2 bases, and 10 bases lay outside the gene matches. CDR3 size: 17 residues. From germline, CDR1 is MNHNY and CDR2 SVGAGI (reference sequence). CDR3 in amino acids: CASSYGGLAGGRETQYF. DNA of the CDR3: TGTGCCAGCAGTTACGGAGGGCTAGCGGGAGGTCGGGAGACCCAGTACTTC.

V usage is TRBV9 and J usage is TRBJ2-7; 9 nucleotides align to TRBD1. The CDR3 totals 15 residues. The germline gives CDR1 SGDLS, CDR2 YYNGEE. V shed 0 bases and J 6 bases; nucleotides not matched to a gene: 7. Written as DNA, the CDR3 is TGTGCCAGCAGCGTAGGGCCCCAGACAGGGGGCGAGCAGTACTTC. It translates to CASSVGPQTGGEQYF.

To note about this clonotype: Its ends do not fully match the called genes, so a read error is possible. This sequence joins TRBV5-4 and TRBJ2-1, with D maybe TRBD2 (5 bases). Germline values: CDR1 SGHNT, CDR2 YYREEE (reference sequence). CDR3 length: 14 amino acids. CDR3: CASSGSSSHNEQLF. Here the CDR3 DNA reads TGTGCCAGCAGCGGGAGTAGCTCCCACAATGAGCAGCTCTTC.

This clonotype came up once. An end of the junction differs from the germline gene, which may be a read error. The chain joins TRBV11-3 to TRBJ2-2; possible D gene TRBD2, 5 bases. This CDR3 is 14 amino acids long. Germline V gene lookup returns CDR1 SGHNT and CDR2 YENEEA. The CDR3 DNA is TGCGCCAGCAGCTTAAGGCTAACCACCGGGGAGATGTTTTTT. Encoded protein: CASSLRLTTGEMFF.

Remarks on this clonotype: This may stem from a read error, because a much larger clone lies one nucleotide away. The chain couples TRBV14 to TRBJ2-3; D uncertain. Trimming pared 6 bases from V and 6 bases from J, leaving 10 bases between. Germline assignment: CDR1 SGHDN and CDR2 FVKESK. CDR3 length: 12 amino acids. In DNA form, the CDR3 reads TGTGCCAGCAGGGTTGCGGAGGATACGCAGTATTTT. It codes for CASRVAEDTQYF.

The chain recombines TRBV29-1 with TRBJ2-5; weak D call: TRBD2 (5 bases). Trimming took off 7 bases at V and 4 bases at J, with 22 bases between the two ends. This CDR3 has 15 residues. From germline, CDR1 is SQVTM and CDR2 ANQGSEA. The DNA for the CDR3 is TGCAGCGCGGAGAGCGGCGGAGGCGTATTAGAGACCCAGTACTTC. It yields the protein CSAESGGGVLETQYF.

This clonotype turned up a few times. The chain carries TRBV30 and TRBJ1-2; D may be TRBD1 (5 bases). This CDR3 is 13 amino acids long. Germline assignment: CDR1 GTSNPN and CDR2 SVGIG (reference sequence). The V end lost 0 bases, the J end lost 4 bases, and 9 bases lay between the germline ends. CDR3 sequence (DNA): TGTGCCTGGAGTGTAAGGGGTTTCTATGGCTACACCTTC. Its protein product is CAWSVRGFYGYTF.

As for this clonotype: This may be a read error: a much more frequent sequence differs by one nucleotide. The genes are TRBV12-5 and TRBJ1-1; possible D gene TRBD1, 5 bases. V lost 8 bases to trimming and J lost 6 bases, with 19 bases between them. The V gene's germline CDR1 is LGHNT and CDR2 FRNRAP. CDR3 length: 14 residues. The CDR3: CASCLTQGKAEAFF. CDR3 nucleotides: TGTGCTAGTTGTCTAACCCAGGGAAAAGCTGAAGCTTTCTTT.

This clonotype was seen once. The genes are TRBV10-3 and TRBJ2-1, with TRBD1 matching over 11 bases. The CDR3 has 15 amino acids. Germline CDR1 is ENHRY and CDR2 is SYGVKD. With V trimmed by 2 bases and J by 6 bases, 3 bases remained unmatched. DNA for the CDR3: TGTGCCATCAGTGAGCACGGACAGGGGGCCAATGAGCAGTTCTTC. Protein product: CAISEHGQGANEQFF.

At least ten counts were recorded for this clonotype. This rearrangement joins TRBV29-1 to TRBJ2-7; 7 bases are shared with TRBD2. CDR3 length equals 13 residues. Germline CDR1 is SQVTM and CDR2 is ANQGSEA. V lost 4 bases, J lost 2 bases, and 5 bases stayed unmatched. CDR3 sequence (DNA): TGCAGCGTTGCTAGTGCGGGGGCCTACGAGCAGTACTTC. Residues: CSVASAGAYEQYF.

This clonotype showed up just once. The V gene is TRBV11-2, the J gene TRBJ2-1; the D gene is possibly TRBD2 (6 bases). Germline CDR1 and CDR2: SGHAT and FQNNGV. The CDR3 is 15 residues long. CDR3 residues: CVGSPGTADYNEQFF. CDR3 bases: TGTGTCGGCAGCCCCGGGACTGCAGACTACAATGAGCAGTTCTTC.

The sample holds many counts of this clonotype. CDR3 in DNA: TGTGCCAGCAGTCGCGGGACTAGCGGGAGGACTTTCGGGGAGCTGTTTTTT. It encodes CASSRGTSGRTFGELFF. The chain recombines TRBV6-5 with TRBJ2-2, with 15 bases matching TRBD2. The CDR3 has 17 residues. Losses at the gene ends were 5 bases for V and 7 bases for J; bases not matched to a gene: 8. Germline V gene sequence: CDR1 MNHEY, CDR2 SVGAGI.

In regard to this clonotype: Since no conserved phenylalanine or tryptophan closes the CDR3, a read error is the likely cause. The chain couples TRBV6-6 to TRBJ1-5; TRBD1 might be the D (5 bases). Germline V lookup: CDR1 MNHNY, CDR2 SVGAGI (reference sequence). The CDR3 runs 13 residues. CDR3 residues: CDSSYWGGQPQHC. The CDR3 bases are TGTGACAGCAGTTACTGGGGGGGTCAGCCCCAGCATTGT.